One and the same sample provided the 24 T cell receptor beta chains below, sequenced in a study of blood T cell repertoires in COVID-19. The protocol was immunoSEQ multiplex PCR, while the TCRdb copy is restricted to in-frame clones and leaves out a portion. The profile covers more than 350,000 clones, with roughly nine tenths appearing a single time and about 3% taken by the ten largest. Sequencing used peripheral blood. Receptors originate from a woman in her 30s with COVID-19, enrolled during active disease.

The gene calls are TRBV10-2 and TRBJ2-1; 15 bases agree with TRBD2. Germline CDR1 WSHSY, CDR2 SAAADI. The CDR3 is 17 amino acids. V was pared by 5 bases and J by 4 bases, with 6 bases of the junction left unmatched. The CDR3 DNA sequence: TGCGCCAGCAGTCACGGGACTAGCGGGAGGTTATACAATGAGCAGTTCTTC. Translation: CASSHGTSGRLYNEQFF.

J is TRBJ2-1 and V is TRBV19; 8 bases fit TRBD2. The CDR3 spans 16 residues. The germline gives CDR1 LNHDA, CDR2 SQIVND (reference sequence). Trimming took 1 base from V and 4 from J; bases not matched to a gene: 6. CDR3 sequence (DNA): TGTGCCAGTAGTATAGTAGTAGCGGGGCCATACAATGAGCAGTTCTTC. Amino acids: CASSIVVAGPYNEQFF.

The chain couples TRBV30 to TRBJ1-1; D is unclear. CDR1 and CDR2 (germline): GTSNPN, SVGIG (reference sequence). The CDR3 covers 13 residues. The V gene lost 1 base and the J gene lost 1 base, with 7 bases spanning the gap. Written as DNA, the CDR3 is TGTGCCTGGAGTGCGACAAGGAACACTGAAGCTTTCTTT. Amino acid sequence: CAWSATRNTEAFF.

The V gene is TRBV11-3, the J gene TRBJ2-7; D is undetermined. This CDR3 is built from 17 residues. V lost 3 bases, J lost 0 bases, and 18 bases lay in between. The V gene's germline CDR1 is SGHNT and CDR2 YENEEA. The CDR3 DNA is TGTGCCAGCAGCTTTGAGGATCCCGCCGCCAGCTCCTACGAGCAGTACGTC. This gives the protein CASSFEDPAASSYEQYV.

The table lists this clone with a few counts. This chain connects TRBV3-1 (or the pseudogene TRBV3-2) to TRBJ2-2; 11 nucleotides line up with TRBD2. V trimming: 4 bases; J trimming: 3 bases; junction bases outside the gene matches: 4. The CDR3 is made up of 16 amino acids. CDR1 is LGHDT and CDR2 is YNNKEL in the germline V gene (reference sequence). CDR3 sequence: CASSPSLAGDTGELFF. The CDR3 DNA reads TGTGCCAGCAGCCCCTCACTAGCGGGAGACACCGGGGAGCTGTTTTTT.

This clone was found a few times. The chain recombines TRBV10-1 with TRBJ2-3; a possible D gene is TRBD2 (5 bases). Germline values: CDR1 WNHNN, CDR2 SYGVQD (reference sequence). V shed 5 bases and J shed 0 bases, with 9 bases lying between them. This CDR3 spans 14 amino acids. The CDR3 is CASSPRTSTDTQYF. Written as DNA, the CDR3 is TGCGCCAGCAGTCCCCGGACTAGCACAGATACGCAGTATTTT.

J is TRBJ1-1 and V is TRBV28; 9 nucleotides align to TRBD1. Trimming took 6 bases from V and 2 from J; bases not matched to a gene: 4. Germline CDR1 MDHEN, CDR2 SYDVKM. This CDR3 is built from 14 residues. The DNA for the CDR3 is TGTGCCAGCAGCGGGACAGGGATCAACACTGAAGCTTTCTTT. It codes for CASSGTGINTEAFF. Looking up the rest from reference TRBV28 and TRBJ1-1 gives the full variable domain: DVKVTQSSRYLVKRTGEKVFLECVQDMDHENMFWYRQDPGLGLRLIYFSYDVKMKEKGDIPEGYSVSREKKERFSLILESASTNQTSMYLCASSGTGINTEAFFGQGTRLTVV.

V usage is TRBV10-1 and J usage is TRBJ2-3; TRBD2 matches 7 bases. V shed 5 bases and J 4 bases; nucleotides not matched to a gene: 9. There are 15 residues in the CDR3. Germline-derived CDR1 and CDR2 are WNHNN and SYGVQD (reference sequence). DNA for the CDR3: TGCGCCAGCAGTCAAGCGGGATCTAGACCAGATACGCAGTATTTT. It translates to CASSQAGSRPDTQYF.

The chain has TRBV11-2 and TRBJ2-7; 9 positions agree with TRBD1. The CDR3 contains 15 residues. Germline V CDR1 and CDR2: SGHAT, FQNNGV. V shed 5 bases, J shed 7 bases, and the junction held 12 bases outside the gene matches. CDR3 coding DNA: TGTGCCAGCAGCACAACAGGGGGCTGGGTGAGAGAGCAGTACGTC. Its protein is CASSTTGGWVREQYV.

The rearrangement links TRBV10-3 to TRBJ2-1; D is ambiguous. The V end was cut by 3 bases, the J end by 7 bases, with 7 bases between. The CDR3 is made up of 12 amino acids. Per germline, CDR1 ENHRY and CDR2 SYGVKD. The CDR3 DNA follows: TGTGCCATCAGTGATCCCGGTAATGAGCAGTTCTTC. Protein sequence: CAISDPGNEQFF.

This chain uses TRBV9 with TRBJ2-3, with TRBD2 identical over 10 bases. The CDR3 runs 15 residues. Germline assignment: CDR1 SGDLS and CDR2 YYNGEE. The V and J ends lost 2 bases and 4 bases, in that order; junction bases with no gene match: 4. In DNA form, the CDR3 reads TGTGCCAGCAGCGTTAGCGGGGGGTTCGCAGATACGCAGTATTTT. The encoded protein is CASSVSGGFADTQYF.

The gene calls are TRBV18 and TRBJ2-2; the match to TRBD1 covers 9 bases. The CDR3 length is 17 residues. Germline V CDR1 and CDR2: KGHSH, LQKENI. V lost 3 bases, J lost 6 bases, and 11 bases stayed unmatched. This CDR3 reads CASSPVTPGQGSGELFF. CDR3 DNA: TGTGCCAGCTCACCCGTTACTCCGGGACAGGGTTCCGGGGAGCTGTTTTTT.

This chain joins TRBV5-6 and TRBJ1-3; possibly TRBD1 for D (5 bases). The CDR3 extends over 15 amino acids. Trimming took 3 bases from V and 2 from J, leaving 12 bases between them. In germline, CDR1 is SGHDT, CDR2 YYEEEE. CDR3 nucleotides: TGTGCCAGCAGCTGGGGCCCCCCCACTGGAAACACCATATATTTT. Protein sequence: CASSWGPPTGNTIYF. Based on the CDR3 plus reference TRBV5-6 and TRBJ1-3, the full variable domain is DAGVTQSPTHLIKTRGQQVTLRCSPKSGHDTVSWYQQALGQGPQFIFQYYEEEERQRGNFPDRFSGHQFPNYSSELNVNALLLGDSALYLCASSWGPPTGNTIYFGEGSWLTVV.

The V call is TRBV5-1, the J call TRBJ2-5; 11 bases fit TRBD2. V was clipped by 0 bases and J by 2 bases; unmatched bases: 3. CDR1 is SGHRS, CDR2 YFSETQ, per germline. The CDR3 length is 16 residues. Here the CDR3 reads CASSLGGLAVQETQYF. CDR3 nucleotides: TGCGCCAGCAGCTTGGGGGGACTAGCGGTTCAAGAGACCCAGTACTTC. The full variable domain, its missing parts supplied by reference TRBV5-1 and TRBJ2-5, is KAGVTQTPRYLIKTRGQQVTLSCSPISGHRSVSWYQQTPGQGLQFLFEYFSETQRNKGNFPGRFSGRQFSNSRSEMNVSTLELGDSALYLCASSLGGLAVQETQYFGPGTRLLVL.

This clone appeared a single time. CDR3 DNA: TGTGCCAGCTCACAAGGGACAGGGGACACGGACGAGCAGTACGTC. Translated, it gives CASSQGTGDTDEQYV. The rearrangement links TRBV18 to TRBJ2-7; 10 nucleotides align to TRBD1. The CDR3 covers 15 residues. V shed 4 bases and J 5 bases; nucleotides not matched to a gene: 8. Germline lookup yields CDR1 KGHSH and CDR2 LQKENI.

The chain is built from TRBV10-3 and TRBJ2-1; TRBD1 might be the D (6 bases). Looked up from germline, CDR1 is ENHRY and CDR2 is SYGVKD. V gave up 0 bases and J gave up 2 bases, with 11 bases separating them. The CDR3 length is 16 residues. This chain's CDR3 is CAISESGRGTYNEQFF. The CDR3 DNA follows: TGTGCCATCAGTGAGTCAGGCAGGGGCACCTACAATGAGCAGTTCTTC.

The rearrangement joins TRBV5-4 to TRBJ2-5; no reliable D call. V lost 2 bases and J 0 bases, leaving 5 bases between the germline ends. The CDR3 is 13 residues long. Looked up from germline, CDR1 is SGHNT and CDR2 is YYREEE (reference sequence). CDR3 DNA sequence: TGTGCCAGCAGCTTATCAAACCAAGAGACCCAGTACTTC. Amino acids: CASSLSNQETQYF.

V is TRBV3-1 (or the pseudogene TRBV3-2) and J is TRBJ1-2; TRBD1 might be the D (6 bases). This CDR3 region has 16 residues. In germline, CDR1 is LGHDT, CDR2 YNNKEL (reference sequence). The ends were cut back, 0 bases at V and 7 bases at J, with 18 bases in the middle. CDR3 DNA: TGTGCCAGCAGCCAAGATTTAGGGCAGGGGTTCCGTGGCTACACCTTC. Translation: CASSQDLGQGFRGYTF.

The J gene is TRBJ1-5, the V gene TRBV2, with 11 bases that match TRBD1. After removal of 3 bases from V and 6 bases from J, the junction contained 7 bases not matched to a gene. The CDR3 covers 16 residues. Germline CDR1 SNHLY, CDR2 FYNNEI. DNA of the CDR3: TGTGCCAGCAGTGACCCCGGACAGGGGGCTGTTCAGCCCCAGCATTTT. Amino acids: CASSDPGQGAVQPQHF.

This rearrangement joins TRBV7-9 to TRBJ2-7, with TRBD2 as a possible D gene (6 bases). The V gene's germline CDR1 is SEHNR and CDR2 FQNEAQ (reference sequence). The CDR3 runs to 14 residues. Trimming took 6 bases from V and 1 from J, leaving 13 bases between them. The CDR3 DNA is TGTGCCAGCAGTTATCTGGACTATTCCTACGAGCAGTACGTC. It is translated as CASSYLDYSYEQYV.

The gene calls are TRBV4-1 and TRBJ1-2; D is ambiguous. Per the germline V gene, CDR1 is MGHRA and CDR2 is YSYEKL. Trimming shortened V by 4 bases and J by 5 bases, and 8 bases separated the two germline ends. The CDR3 spans 12 residues. CDR3 loop: CASSPDGYGYTF. For the CDR3, the DNA is TGCGCCAGCAGCCCCGACGGGTATGGCTACACCTTC.

V usage is TRBV23-1 and J usage is TRBJ1-1; D may be TRBD1 (6 bases). TRBV23-1 belongs to the ORF category, with a function that is uncertain. This CDR3 contains 19 residues. V was cut by 2 bases and J by 3 bases, with 25 bases left in between. CDR3 residues: CASSQHGGWNREGDTEAFF. In DNA, the CDR3 is TGCGCCAGCAGTCAACATGGGGGCTGGAACAGGGAAGGGGACACTGAAGCTTTCTTT.

As to this clone: Other DNA sequences in this specimen translate into the identical CDR3. J is TRBJ2-2 and V is TRBV5-1; a possible D gene is TRBD2 (5 bases). V shed 0 bases and J shed 4 bases, with 7 bases lying between them. The CDR3 is 14 residues long. The germline gives CDR1 SGHRS, CDR2 YFSETQ. The CDR3 nucleotides read TGCGCCAGCAGCTTGGCAGGAGGCACCGGGGAGCTGTTTTTT. Protein product: CASSLAGGTGELFF.

This clone was picked up a small number of times. The V gene is TRBV5-1, the J gene TRBJ1-2; 7 positions agree with TRBD1. Germline V CDR1 and CDR2: SGHRS, YFSETQ. This CDR3 has 15 amino acids. J gave up 2 bases and V 1 base, and 5 bases lay outside the gene matches. The CDR3 sequence is CASSLNRGSNYGYTF. The CDR3 DNA is TGCGCCAGCAGCTTGAACAGGGGCTCCAACTATGGCTACACCTTC.